The 28 T cell receptor beta chains below were found in one sample sequenced in a study of HIV-infected children after antiretroviral therapy interruption. Treatment denoted: PENTA 11 planned treatment interruption arm or continuous ART arm. RNA-based 3' RACE libraries used unique molecular identifiers. TCRdb called the 3' RACE reads again in MiXCR, with one record for every CDR3 protein. The sample comprises more than 85,000 distinct CDR3 sequences, 6.9% of which are singletons, and 0.85% to 1.3% rests with the top ten. The specimen was CD45RA+ CD4+ T cells from PBMCs, pooled from several time points, collected from a donor given antiretroviral therapy, either interrupted or continuous. Specified subset: naive CD4+ CD45RA+ CD45RO- T cells. Receptors originate from a pool of human donors with HIV.

The chain uses TRBV2 and TRBJ1-6; maybe TRBD1 (5 bases). The CDR3 has 15 amino acids. Germline lookup yields CDR1 SNHLY and CDR2 FYNNEI. V lost 8 bases and J 7 bases, leaving 18 bases between the germline ends. This CDR3 reads CASRVGQGRNSPLHF. The CDR3 nucleotides are TGTGCCAGCCGCGTGGGCCAGGGCAGGAATTCACCCCTCCACTTT.

This clonotype was counted at least ten times. The V and J genes are TRBV5-1 and TRBJ2-3; TRBD2 agrees at 12 bases. CDR1 and CDR2 from the germline V gene are SGHRS and YFSETQ. V shed 2 bases, J shed 6 bases, and the junction held 7 bases outside the gene matches. The CDR3 length is 16 residues. The chain's CDR3 is CASSFNGLAGPDTQYF. The DNA of the CDR3 is TGCGCCAGCAGCTTCAACGGACTAGCGGGGCCTGATACGCAGTATTTT.

This clonotype occurred a few times. This CDR3 reads CASSEWSFGTGVGGEQYF. The CDR3, as DNA: TGTGCCAGCAGTGAATGGTCCTTCGGTACGGGAGTAGGAGGCGAGCAGTACTTC. The chain has TRBV25-1 and TRBJ2-7, with a possible D match to TRBD2 (6 bases). Between the trimmed V and J ends, which lost 1 base and 6 bases, there was a span of 25 bases. This CDR3 spans 18 amino acids. Germline lookup yields CDR1 MGHDK and CDR2 SYGVNS.

The chain uses TRBV6-1 and TRBJ2-3, with D hard to call. CDR3 length: 13 residues. Germline V CDR1 and CDR2: MNHNS, SASEGT. The V end was cut by 6 bases, the J end by 5 bases, with 12 bases between. The DNA of the CDR3 is TGTGCCAGCAGAGCCGTGACCCGAGATACGCAGTATTTT. Protein product: CASRAVTRDTQYF.

This CDR3 is CASSQESEKLFF. In nucleotides, the CDR3 is TGTGCCAGCAGCCAAGAGTCGGAAAAACTGTTTTTT. This chain links TRBV5-4 with TRBJ1-4, with D unclear. The germline gives CDR1 SGHNT, CDR2 YYREEE (reference sequence). V was clipped by 4 bases and J by 8 bases, with 9 bases between them. The CDR3 length is 12 residues. The complete variable domain, with remaining parts taken from reference TRBV5-4 and TRBJ1-4, reads ETGVTQSPTHLIKTRGQQVTLRCSSQSGHNTVSWYQQALGQGPQFIFQYYREEENGRGNFPPRFSGLQFPNYSSELNVNALELDDSALYLCASSQESEKLFFGSGTQLSVL.

The table lists this clonotype with many counts. The rearrangement joins TRBV7-2 to TRBJ1-4; TRBD1 aligns across 9 bases. CDR3 length: 18 amino acids. Trimming at V came to 2 bases and at J to 0 bases, leaving 7 bases not matched to a gene. The germline CDR1 and CDR2 sequences are SGHTA and FQGNSA. This CDR3 reads CASSLLHRGQATNEKLFF. Written as DNA, the CDR3 is TGTGCCAGCAGCTTACTCCACAGGGGGCAAGCAACTAATGAAAAACTGTTTTTT.

This clonotype occurred many times. This chain joins TRBV12-3 or TRBV12-4 and TRBJ1-4, with unresolved D. Trimming stripped 6 bases from V and 0 bases from J, with 8 bases between. The CDR3 consists of 14 residues. The CDR3 coding sequence is TGTGCCAGCAGCAGTGTGACAACTAATGAAAAACTGTTTTTT. Translated, it gives CASSSVTTNEKLFF.

This clonotype occurred many times. The CDR3, as DNA: TGCGCCAGCAGCCAGGGGCTAGCGGGGGGGGGATGGCAGTTCTTC. It is translated as CASSQGLAGGGWQFF. This sequence joins TRBV4-1 and TRBJ2-1; 12 nucleotides line up with TRBD2. The CDR3 loop spans 15 amino acids. V lost 3 bases, J lost 12 bases, and 9 bases stayed unmatched. Germline V gene data show CDR1 as MGHRA and CDR2 as YSYEKL.

This clonotype came up many times. The CDR3 sequence is CSARRDKAEETQYF. CDR3 in DNA: TGCAGTGCCCGCCGGGACAAGGCAGAAGAGACCCAGTACTTC. The chain combines TRBV20-1 with TRBJ2-5; a weak D match, TRBD1 (6 bases). Trimming pared 6 bases from V and 3 bases from J, leaving 17 bases between. This CDR3 comprises 14 residues. Germline CDR1 reads DFQATT; CDR2 reads SNEGSKA (reference sequence).

Only a few counts were recorded for this clonotype. V gene TRBV30 combines with J gene TRBJ1-1, with unresolved D. This CDR3 is 11 amino acids long. Trimming cost V 5 bases and J 7 bases, with 11 bases left between them. Germline V gene sequence: CDR1 GTSNPN, CDR2 SVGIG (reference sequence). The CDR3 is CAWGRRGEAFF. The CDR3 DNA follows: TGTGCCTGGGGTAGAAGAGGTGAAGCTTTCTTT. Drawing the rest from reference TRBV30 and TRBJ1-1, the complete variable domain is SQTIHQWPATLVQPVGSPLSLECTVEGTSNPNLYWYRQAAGRGLQLLFYSVGIGQISSEVPQNLSASRPQDRQFILSSKKLLLSDSGFYLCAWGRRGEAFFGQGTRLTVV.

This clonotype was seen ten or more times. V usage is TRBV28 and J usage is TRBJ1-1; D not resolved. This CDR3 is 13 amino acids long. V lost 7 bases to trimming and J lost 5 bases, with 14 bases between them. Germline V gene sequence: CDR1 MDHEN, CDR2 SYDVKM. As DNA, the CDR3 is TGTGCCAGCACCTTAGGCCGACTTACTGAAGCTTTCTTT. Its protein product is CASTLGRLTEAFF.

This clonotype was detected ten times or more. J is TRBJ1-1 and V is TRBV7-9; D is undetermined. The germline CDR1 and CDR2 sequences are SEHNR and FQNEAQ (reference sequence). V was clipped by 1 base and J by 5 bases, with 11 bases between them. This CDR3 is 14 amino acids long. CDR3 nucleotide sequence: TGTGCCAGCAGCTTAGAGGAGGGAGGGACTGAAGCTTTCTTT. This gives the protein CASSLEEGGTEAFF.

This clonotype was picked up a small number of times. The gene calls are TRBV5-1 and TRBJ1-1; 7 nucleotides align to TRBD1. CDR3 size: 18 residues. With V trimmed by 4 bases and J by 0 bases, 15 bases remained unmatched. Germline CDR1 SGHRS, CDR2 YFSETQ. The CDR3 region has the DNA TGCGCCAGCAGCAAAAACACCCCGGGACAGCACATGAACACTGAAGCTTTCTTT. It specifies CASSKNTPGQHMNTEAFF.

This clonotype was seen many times. The chain links TRBV14 to TRBJ2-3; 7 bases agree with TRBD2. J gave up 2 bases and V 1 base, and 3 bases lay outside the gene matches. Germline V gives CDR1 SGHDN, CDR2 FVKESK. This CDR3 has 15 residues. CDR3 DNA: TGTGCCAGCAGCCAAGTGGGGGGGTTCACAGATACGCAGTATTTT. As protein: CASSQVGGFTDTQYF.

This clonotype was counted many times. The V call is TRBV5-1, the J call TRBJ2-7; TRBD1 might be the D (5 bases). Between the trimmed V and J ends, which lost 4 bases and 5 bases, there was a span of 16 bases. This CDR3 has 14 amino acids. CDR1 and CDR2 from the germline V gene are SGHRS and YFSETQ. The CDR3 loop reads CASSRARGLDEQYF. As DNA, the CDR3 is TGCGCCAGCAGCCGCGCAAGGGGTCTGGACGAGCAGTACTTC.

This clonotype was detected ten times or more. V is TRBV5-4 and J is TRBJ2-3, with TRBD2 as a possible D gene (6 bases). Germline V lookup: CDR1 SGHNT, CDR2 YYREEE (reference sequence). V gave up 1 base and J gave up 5 bases, with 11 bases separating them. The CDR3 is 14 amino acids. The DNA for the CDR3 is TGTGCCAGCAGCTTGAAGACTAGTGAAGATACGCAGTATTTT. Translation: CASSLKTSEDTQYF.

This clonotype came up a few times. The chain joins TRBV6-5 to TRBJ2-5; 7 bases are shared with TRBD1. Germline trimming cut 6 bases from V and 5 bases from J; bases unmatched to any gene: 6. This CDR3 has 13 amino acids. CDR1 and CDR2 (germline): MNHEY, SVGAGI. The CDR3 DNA reads TGTGCCAGCAGAAGAGGGACAGTCGAGACCCAGTACTTC. It is translated as CASRRGTVETQYF.

The chain joins TRBV10-3 to TRBJ2-5; D is unclear. V was shortened by 4 bases and J by 0 bases, with 9 bases between the two germline ends. Germline lookup yields CDR1 ENHRY and CDR2 SYGVKD. The CDR3 consists of 14 residues. This CDR3 reads CAISVHWDQETQYF. The CDR3, as DNA: TGTGCCATCAGTGTACATTGGGACCAAGAGACCCAGTACTTC.

This clonotype was seen only a few times. J is TRBJ1-5 and V is TRBV19; 8 bases line up with TRBD1. The germline V gene encodes CDR1 LNHDA and CDR2 SQIVND (reference sequence). The V and J ends lost 5 bases and 6 bases, in that order; junction bases with no gene match: 12. The CDR3 has 16 amino acids. CDR3 amino acids: CASSGTQGARSQPQHF. The CDR3 region has the DNA TGTGCCAGTAGTGGCACTCAGGGGGCGCGAAGTCAGCCCCAGCATTTT.

Many counts were recorded for this clonotype. The gene calls are TRBV29-1 and TRBJ1-1; tentative D call: TRBD1 (6 bases). Per germline, CDR1 SQVTM and CDR2 ANQGSEA. The ends were cut back, 7 bases at V and 0 bases at J, with 15 bases in the middle. The CDR3 loop spans 14 amino acids. CDR3 loop: CSGSGALMNTEAFF. CDR3 nucleotides: TGCAGCGGATCAGGGGCCTTAATGAACACTGAAGCTTTCTTT.

The rearrangement joins TRBV6-2 or TRBV6-3 to TRBJ2-7; 7 positions agree with TRBD1. The CDR3 is made up of 14 amino acids. Trimming removed 4 bases from V and 0 bases from J; junction bases left unmatched: 3. Looked up from germline, CDR1 is MNHEY and CDR2 is SVGEGT. The CDR3: CASSFRGISYEQYF. DNA of the CDR3: TGTGCCAGCAGTTTCAGGGGGATCTCCTACGAGCAGTACTTC.

This chain uses TRBV19 with TRBJ2-1; a weak D match, TRBD1 (5 bases). Germline V gene lookup returns CDR1 LNHDA and CDR2 SQIVND (reference sequence). The CDR3 has 16 residues. Between the trimmed V and J ends, which lost 2 bases and 3 bases, there was a span of 14 bases. The CDR3 sequence: CASSISGATLYNEQFF. The CDR3 nucleotides read TGTGCCAGTAGTATAAGTGGGGCTACTCTCTACAATGAGCAGTTCTTC.

This clonotype was picked up many times. V is TRBV5-1 and J is TRBJ2-1, with 11 nucleotides matching TRBD2. This CDR3 comprises 14 residues. Germline V lookup: CDR1 SGHRS, CDR2 YFSETQ. Germline trimming cut 2 bases from V and 8 bases from J; bases unmatched to any gene: 3. The CDR3 DNA reads TGCGCCAGCAGCTTTAGCGGGGGGGCCGATGAGCAGTTCTTC. It translates to CASSFSGGADEQFF.

This clonotype turned up a few times. V and J are TRBV23-1 and TRBJ1-1, with D possibly being TRBD1 (6 bases). TRBV23-1 is known as an ORF, though its function is uncertain. The CDR3 contains 16 residues. Trimming stripped 4 bases from V and 4 bases from J, with 19 bases between. CDR3 protein: CASSPKSRGHRTEAFF. CDR3 in DNA: TGCGCCAGCAGTCCCAAAAGTCGGGGACACCGCACTGAAGCTTTCTTT.

The genes are TRBV6-6 and TRBJ1-1, with 7 positions matching TRBD1. Trimming took 5 bases from V and 5 from J; bases not matched to a gene: 5. CDR1 MNHNY and CDR2 SVGAGI come from the germline V gene (reference sequence). The CDR3 has 13 amino acids. The DNA of the CDR3 is TGTGCCAGCAGTACAGGGGTGGGTACTGAAGCTTTCTTT. Its translation is CASSTGVGTEAFF.

The rearrangement joins TRBV7-3 to TRBJ2-3; TRBD2 is a possible D gene (5 bases). Germline lookup yields CDR1 SGHTA and CDR2 FQGTGA. V lost 5 bases to trimming and J lost 2 bases, with 11 bases between them. This CDR3 spans 14 amino acids. The CDR3 sequence: CASSPTRTTDTQYF. As DNA, the CDR3 is TGTGCCAGCAGCCCAACTAGGACCACAGATACGCAGTATTTT.

In this sample, this clonotype turned up many times. This rearrangement joins TRBV5-1 to TRBJ2-5; D may be TRBD1 (6 bases). Trimming cost V 0 bases and J 2 bases, with 11 bases left between them. The CDR3 contains 15 residues. Germline lookup yields CDR1 SGHRS and CDR2 YFSETQ. Here the CDR3 reads CASSLVVGQQETQYF. The DNA of the CDR3 is TGCGCCAGCAGCTTGGTGGTCGGACAGCAAGAGACCCAGTACTTC.

This clonotype was counted at least ten times. The chain recombines TRBV3-1 with TRBJ2-7; perhaps TRBD1 as D (5 bases). The CDR3 is 14 residues long. V lost 3 bases to trimming and J lost 6 bases, with 15 bases between them. Germline V gives CDR1 LGHDT, CDR2 YNNKEL (reference sequence). CDR3 loop: CASSQTEFQGEQYF. The CDR3 DNA reads TGTGCCAGCAGCCAGACGGAGTTTCAGGGCGAGCAGTACTTC.